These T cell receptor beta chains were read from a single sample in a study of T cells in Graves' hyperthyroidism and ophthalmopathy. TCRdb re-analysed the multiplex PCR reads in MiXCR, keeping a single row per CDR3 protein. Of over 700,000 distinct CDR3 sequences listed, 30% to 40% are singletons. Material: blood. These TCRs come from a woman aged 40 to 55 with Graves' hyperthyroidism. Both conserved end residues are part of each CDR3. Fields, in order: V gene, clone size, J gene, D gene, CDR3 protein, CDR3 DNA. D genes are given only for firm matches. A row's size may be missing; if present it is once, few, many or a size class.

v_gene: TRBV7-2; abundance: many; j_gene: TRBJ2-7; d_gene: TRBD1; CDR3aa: CASSRNTGVYEQYF; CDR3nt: TGTGCCAGCAGCCGGAACACAGGGGTCTACGAGCAGTACTTC
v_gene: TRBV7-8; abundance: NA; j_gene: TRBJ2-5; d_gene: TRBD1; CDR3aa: CASSTGTGVQETQYF; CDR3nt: TGTGCCAGCAGCACCGGGACAGGGGTCCAAGAGACCCAGTACTTC
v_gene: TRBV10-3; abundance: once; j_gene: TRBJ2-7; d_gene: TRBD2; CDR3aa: CATETGTSNEQYF; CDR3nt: TGTGCCACAGAAACCGGGACTAGCAACGAGCAGTACTTC
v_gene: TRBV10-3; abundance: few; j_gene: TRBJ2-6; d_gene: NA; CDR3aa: CAISDVGANVLTF; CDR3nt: TGTGCCATCAGTGATGTGGGGGCCAACGTCCTGACTTTC
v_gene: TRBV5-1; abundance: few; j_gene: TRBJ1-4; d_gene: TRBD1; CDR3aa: CASSYTGVSNEKLFF; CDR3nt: TGTGCCAGCAGTTACACAGGGGTATCTAATGAAAAACTGTTTTTT
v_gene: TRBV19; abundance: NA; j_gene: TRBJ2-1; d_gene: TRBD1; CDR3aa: CASISPLDRGRFF; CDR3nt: TGTGCCAGTATCTCTCCTCTGGACAGGGGTCGGTTCTTC
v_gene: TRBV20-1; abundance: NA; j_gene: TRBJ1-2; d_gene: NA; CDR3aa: CSARDLSNQRGGYTF; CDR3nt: TGCAGTGCTAGAGATCTGAGCAATCAAAGGGGGGGCTACACCTTC
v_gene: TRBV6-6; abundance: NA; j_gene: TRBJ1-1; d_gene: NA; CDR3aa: CASTRALDGRNTEAFF; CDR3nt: TGTGCCAGCACCCGAGCATTGGACGGACGCAACACTGAAGCTTTCTTT
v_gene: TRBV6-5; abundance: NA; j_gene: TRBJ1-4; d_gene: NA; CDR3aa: CASSSRRGQGPNEKLFF; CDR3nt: TGTGCCAGCAGCTCCCGCCGAGGGCAGGGGCCTAATGAAAAACTGTTTTTT
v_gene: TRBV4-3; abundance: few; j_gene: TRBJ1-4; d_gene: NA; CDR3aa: CASSFSGRNDEKLFF; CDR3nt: TGCGCCAGCAGCTTTTCTGGACGGAACGATGAAAAACTGTTTTTT
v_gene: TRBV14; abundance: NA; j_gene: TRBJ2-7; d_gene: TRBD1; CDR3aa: CASRQGWVQYF; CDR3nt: TGTGCCAGCAGACAGGGGTGGGTGCAGTACTTC
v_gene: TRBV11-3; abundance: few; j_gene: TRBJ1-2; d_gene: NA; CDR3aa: CASSIGAGAYGYTF; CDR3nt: TGTGCCAGCAGCATAGGTGCCGGGGCCTATGGCTACACCTTC